Below, 13 T cell receptor beta chains from the same sample are listed, as sequenced in a study of cytomegalovirus exposure and HLA in healthy donors. Produced via immunoSEQ multiplex PCR; TCRdb's table is partial and in-frame only. The table records 100,000 to 150,000 clones, roughly 89% of them present only once. Material for sequencing was PBMCs. The receptors were gathered from a woman aged 18-29 years in good health and CMV-seronegative.

The rearrangement links TRBV19 to TRBJ1-4; D gene uncertain. With 7 bases removed from V and 0 bases from J, the gap between germline ends came to 9 bases. The CDR3 has 14 residues. CDR1 is LNHDA and CDR2 is SQIVND in the germline V gene (reference sequence). CDR3 protein: CASMGFATNEKLFF. CDR3 coding DNA: TGTGCCAGTATGGGCTTTGCAACTAATGAAAAACTGTTTTTT. Combining the CDR3 with reference TRBV19 and TRBJ1-4 gives the whole variable domain DGGITQSPKYLFRKEGQNVTLSCEQNLNHDAMYWYRQDPGQGLRLIYYSQIVNDFQKGDIAEGYSVSREKKESFPLTVTSAQKNPTAFYLCASMGFATNEKLFFGSGTQLSVL.

This chain uses TRBV4-1 with TRBJ1-5; no reliable D call. The CDR3 is 13 amino acids. V lost 3 bases, J lost 3 bases, and 6 bases lay in between. Germline loops: CDR1 MGHRA, CDR2 YSYEKL. The CDR3 bases are TGCGCCAGCAGCCATGGAGTCAATCAGCCCCAGCATTTT. It encodes CASSHGVNQPQHF.

This sequence joins TRBV29-1 and TRBJ1-2; no clear D gene. In germline, CDR1 is SQVTM, CDR2 ANQGSEA. The CDR3 totals 14 residues. V shed 3 bases and J shed 2 bases, with 13 bases lying between them. This CDR3 reads CSVELSGRNYGYTF. The CDR3, as DNA: TGCAGCGTTGAGCTTTCTGGCCGCAACTATGGCTACACCTTC.

This clone has a single count. The chain employs TRBV4-1 and TRBJ2-1; TRBD2 matches 10 bases. Unmatched junction bases numbered 13, after V lost 2 bases and J lost 9 bases. CDR1 is MGHRA and CDR2 is YSYEKL in the germline V gene. This CDR3 comprises 17 residues. The DNA for the CDR3 is TGCGCCAGCAGCCAATCAGGGCCTAGCGGGGGATTAGGTGAGCAGTTCTTC. Translating it yields CASSQSGPSGGLGEQFF.

The rearrangement links TRBV9 to TRBJ1-2, with D tentatively TRBD1 (6 bases). The germline V gene encodes CDR1 SGDLS and CDR2 YYNGEE. This CDR3 spans 16 amino acids. The V end was cut by 4 bases, the J end by 8 bases, with 24 bases between. This CDR3 reads CASSPPRLGVGGGYTF. The CDR3 DNA reads TGTGCCAGCAGCCCCCCCAGGTTGGGGGTTGGGGGCGGCTACACCTTC. The entire variable domain, with the rest obtained from reference TRBV9 and TRBJ1-2, is as follows: DSGVTQTPKHLITATGQRVTLRCSPRSGDLSVYWYQQSLDQGLQFLIQYYNGEERAKGNILERFSAQQFPDLHSELNLSSLELGDSALYFCASSPPRLGVGGGYTFGSGTRLTVV.

J is TRBJ1-5 and V is TRBV7-9; 7 bases align to TRBD1. The CDR3 length is 14 residues. Germline loops: CDR1 SEHNR, CDR2 FQNEAQ (reference sequence). The ends lost 5 bases at V and 6 bases at J; junction bases unmatched: 7. The CDR3, as DNA: TGTGCCAGCAGCCGAGGACAGGAGGGTCAGCCCCAGCATTTT. It is translated as CASSRGQEGQPQHF.

V usage is TRBV2 and J usage is TRBJ1-2, with D possibly being TRBD1 (5 bases). Per the germline V gene, CDR1 is SNHLY and CDR2 is FYNNEI. V lost 7 bases and J lost 2, with 14 bases in between. The CDR3 extends over 14 amino acids. The CDR3 nucleotides read TGTGCCAGCAATAAAGGGGAAGGAAACTATGGCTACACCTTC. Translating gives CASNKGEGNYGYTF.

The chain employs TRBV6-1 and TRBJ2-1; maybe TRBD2 (7 bases). V lost 2 bases and J 2 bases, leaving 10 bases between the germline ends. The CDR3 contains 15 residues. Germline CDR1 reads MNHNS; CDR2 reads SASEGT. The CDR3 DNA follows: TGTGCCAGCAGTGAAAGGGGGGGGGCCTACAATGAGCAGTTCTTC. It codes for CASSERGGAYNEQFF.

This chain uses TRBV5-8 with TRBJ1-1; D is unresolved. Per germline, CDR1 SGHTS and CDR2 YDEGEE. Trimming took off 6 bases at V and 0 bases at J, with 15 bases between the two ends. CDR3 size: 15 residues. This chain's CDR3 is CASTPLGELNTEAFF. The CDR3 coding sequence is TGTGCCAGCACCCCGCTCGGGGAGCTGAACACTGAAGCTTTCTTT.

This clone was found once. V and J are TRBV5-4 and TRBJ1-6, with 7 bases lining up with TRBD1. Losses at the gene ends were 0 bases for V and 10 bases for J; bases not matched to a gene: 10. Germline CDR1 is SGHNT and CDR2 is YYREEE (reference sequence). The CDR3 has 16 amino acids. The CDR3 sequence: CASSLEAGGMLSPLHF. The DNA of the CDR3 is TGTGCCAGCAGCTTGGAGGCAGGGGGGATGTTATCACCCCTCCACTTT.

The chain is built from TRBV11-1 and TRBJ1-2; D not resolved. Germline V gives CDR1 SGHAT, CDR2 FQDESV (reference sequence). The CDR3 totals 14 residues. The ends were cut back, 1 base at V and 4 bases at J, with 10 bases in the middle. CDR3 bases: TGTGCCAGCAGCTTAGTGTCGGGGTCCTATGGCTACACCTTC. It encodes CASSLVSGSYGYTF.

The chain carries TRBV19 and TRBJ1-1, with 8 bases matching TRBD1. The CDR3 loop spans 15 amino acids. V was clipped by 6 bases and J by 4 bases; unmatched bases: 10. Germline V CDR1 and CDR2: LNHDA, SQIVND (reference sequence). The CDR3 loop is CASSKPTGGGTEAFF. The CDR3 DNA sequence: TGTGCCAGTAGCAAACCCACAGGGGGGGGCACTGAAGCTTTCTTT.

The rearrangement uses TRBV4-2 and TRBJ1-3; the D gene is possibly TRBD1 (5 bases). V lost 1 base and J 0 bases, leaving 7 bases between the germline ends. The length of the CDR3 is 15 residues. Germline CDR1 is LGHNA and CDR2 is YNFKEQ. CDR3 nucleotides: TGTGCCAGCAGCCAAGGGGGGGACTCTGGAAACACCATATATTTT. Its protein product is CASSQGGDSGNTIYF.